A selection of T cell receptor beta chains follows, all from one sample in a study of vaccination effects on CD4 cells after COVID-19. No antigen has been identified for these receptors. Some clones are missing from TCRdb's copy, which holds only in-frame ones; the method was immunoSEQ multiplex PCR. The profile covers fewer than 75,000 clones, with roughly four fifths appearing a single time and roughly 2% taken by the ten largest. The starting material was CD4+ T cells from PBMCs cultured without peptide, obtained before COVID-19 vaccination. Every receptor here comes from a human donor who received a COVID-19 vaccine. Both conserved end residues are part of each CDR3. The D gene is left open where the match is weak. Only part of the rows carry a size: once, few, many, or a class if the clone is expanded.

>TRBV7-2|-|-|TRBJ2-1
TGTGCCAGCAGCTTAGCGCTGGCAGGTGAGCAGTTCTTC
CASSLALAGEQFF
>TRBV2|-|-|TRBJ1-1
TGTGCCAGCAGTGATGAGATGAACACTGAAGCTTTCTTT
CASSDEMNTEAFF
>TRBV7-2|TRBD1|-|TRBJ1-3
TGTGCCAGCAGCTTAGTGGGACAGGGGTCGAGCTCTGGAAACACCATATATTTT
CASSLVGQGSSSGNTIYF
>TRBV2|-|-|TRBJ2-5
TGTGCCAGCAATACTCAGGGAGGGACCCAGTACTTC
CASNTQGGTQYF
>TRBV10-1|-|-|TRBJ2-1
TGCGCCAGCAATGCTAGACTCAGGGCCGACAATGAGCAGTTCTTC
CASNARLRADNEQFF
>TRBV11-2|TRBD1|-|TRBJ2-5
TGTGCCAGCAGCTCCCAGGGACAGGGGCGGGAGACCCAGTACTTC
CASSSQGQGRETQYF
>TRBV7-8|-|few|TRBJ1-5
TGTGCCAGCAGCTTAACTAAGCGGCAGCCCCAGCATTTT
CASSLTKRQPQHF
>TRBV2|TRBD1|-|TRBJ1-2
TGTGCCAGCAGTGCTCCCGGGACAGGGATGGACACCTATGGCTACACCTTC
CASSAPGTGMDTYGYTF
>TRBV15|-|few|TRBJ1-1
TGTGCCACCAGCAGACAGGGAGGCACTGAAGCTTTCTTT
CATSRQGGTEAFF
>TRBV10-3|-|few|TRBJ1-1
TGTGCCATCGGAGGGCTTAACACTGAAGCTTTCTTT
CAIGGLNTEAFF
>TRBV5-1|TRBD2|-|TRBJ2-1
TGCGCCAGCAGCGATGGGACTAGCGGGGGACTTGGGCAGTTCTTC
CASSDGTSGGLGQFF
>TRBV18|-|-|TRBJ2-1
TGTGCCAGCTCCAAGCTACCGGGCAATGAGCAGTTCTTC
CASSKLPGNEQFF
>TRBV12-3/TRBV12-4|-|-|TRBJ1-5
TGTGCCAGCAGTTTAGGGAGCAATCAGCCCCAGCATTTT
CASSLGSNQPQHF
>TRBV5-4|TRBD1|-|TRBJ2-3
TGTGCCAGCAGCGGACAGGGTGCAGATACGCAGTATTTT
CASSGQGADTQYF
>TRBV6-5|-|few|TRBJ2-2
TGTGCCAGCAGTTCCGGCGGGGAGCTGTTTTTT
CASSSGGELFF
>TRBV15|-|-|TRBJ2-3
TGTGCCACCCGAAATAATGGTCCGACAGGTTACACAGATACGCAGTATTTT
CATRNNGPTGYTDTQYF
>TRBV7-2|-|-|TRBJ1-2
TGTGCCAGCAGCTCCTCAACAGGGTACTGGAGATATGGCTACACCTTC
CASSSSTGYWRYGYTF
>TRBV5-1|TRBD1|few|TRBJ1-1
TGCGCCAGCAGCTCCGACAGGGCCTTCATGAACACTGAAGCTTTCTTT
CASSSDRAFMNTEAFF
>TRBV7-2|TRBD2|-|TRBJ2-3
TGTGCCAGCAGCTTGAGGCTAGCGGGGGGCGGGGCAGATACGCAGTATTTT
CASSLRLAGGGADTQYF
>TRBV6-6|-|few|TRBJ1-6
TGTGCCAGCAGTTATACCCAGGGCGAATCACCCCTCCACTTT
CASSYTQGESPLHF
>TRBV9|-|-|TRBJ1-5
TGTGCCAGCAGCCCTACCGGGGGGGTTGGGCAGCCCCAGCATTTT
CASSPTGGVGQPQHF
>TRBV6-4|-|-|TRBJ2-3
TGTGCCAGCAGTCCTTACATAGGAATCAGCACAGATACGCAGTATTTT
CASSPYIGISTDTQYF
>TRBV2|-|-|TRBJ2-3
TGTGCCAGCAGTGAACAGGTGGTCGCAGATACGCAGTATTTT
CASSEQVVADTQYF
>TRBV2|-|-|TRBJ2-3
TGTGCCAGCAGGGGGCAAAGCACAGATACGCAGTATTTT
CASRGQSTDTQYF
>TRBV24-1|-|-|TRBJ2-1
TGTGCCACCAGTGACTTCCCAGGTTACAATGAGCAGTTCTTC
CATSDFPGYNEQFF
>TRBV3-1/TRBV3-2|-|-|TRBJ1-2
TGTGCCAGCAGCCAAGATGGAGACGGCTATGGCTACACCTTC
CASSQDGDGYGYTF
>TRBV27|-|-|TRBJ2-1
TGTGCCAGCAGTTTATATAACAGATACAATGAGCAGTTCTTC
CASSLYNRYNEQFF
>TRBV4-1|TRBD2|-|TRBJ2-3
TGCGCCAGCAGTAAAGCAGGGCTAGCGGGGGTAGATACGCAGTATTTT
CASSKAGLAGVDTQYF